This T cell receptor (beta chain) was sequenced in a study of naive CD8 T cells in extremely preterm neonates. The table came from immunoSEQ multiplex PCR; TCRdb's copy has only in-frame clones and leaves some out. Among approximately 7,900 clones, 95% to 98% were seen once, and the ten largest hold under 3%. A word on this clone: Its antigen is as yet unknown.

Study outcomes and limitations: iChao1 richness was lowest in preterm neonates, significantly versus all ages.

The CDR3 has 19 residues. Germline trimming cut 5 bases from V and 0 bases from J; bases unmatched to any gene: 13. The V gene's germline CDR1 is SGHRS and CDR2 YFSETQ. J is TRBJ1-6 and V is TRBV5-1; 8 bases fit TRBD1. The sample consisted of naive CD8+ T cells from blood. This receptor was taken from a human donor in good health. CDR3 amino acids: CASRETGDASPSYNSPLHF. The CDR3 region has the DNA TGCGCCAGCAGAGAGACAGGGGACGCGTCCCCCTCCTATAATTCACCCCTCCACTTT.